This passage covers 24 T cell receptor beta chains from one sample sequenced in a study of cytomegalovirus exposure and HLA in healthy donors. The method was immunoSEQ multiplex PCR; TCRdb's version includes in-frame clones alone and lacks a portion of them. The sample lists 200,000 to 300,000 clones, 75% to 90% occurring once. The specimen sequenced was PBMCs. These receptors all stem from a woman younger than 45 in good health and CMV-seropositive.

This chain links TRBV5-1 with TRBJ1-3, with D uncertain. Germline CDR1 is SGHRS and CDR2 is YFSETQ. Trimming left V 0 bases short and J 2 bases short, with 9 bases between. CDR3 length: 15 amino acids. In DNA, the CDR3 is TGCGCCAGCAGCTTGGAGTCGGGGACTGGAAACACCATATATTTT. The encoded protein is CASSLESGTGNTIYF.

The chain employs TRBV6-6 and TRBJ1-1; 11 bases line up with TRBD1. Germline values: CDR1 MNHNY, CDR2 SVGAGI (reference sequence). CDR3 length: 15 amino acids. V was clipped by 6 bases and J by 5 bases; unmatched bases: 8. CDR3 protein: CASRKGTGGSTEAFF. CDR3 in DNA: TGTGCCAGCAGAAAAGGGACAGGGGGGAGTACTGAAGCTTTCTTT.

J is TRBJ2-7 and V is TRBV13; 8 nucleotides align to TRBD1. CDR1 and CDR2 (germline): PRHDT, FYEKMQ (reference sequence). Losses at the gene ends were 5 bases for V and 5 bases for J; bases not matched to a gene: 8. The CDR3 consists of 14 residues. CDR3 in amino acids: CASSPQDREDEQYF. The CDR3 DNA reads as TGTGCCAGCAGCCCCCAGGACAGGGAGGACGAGCAGTACTTC.

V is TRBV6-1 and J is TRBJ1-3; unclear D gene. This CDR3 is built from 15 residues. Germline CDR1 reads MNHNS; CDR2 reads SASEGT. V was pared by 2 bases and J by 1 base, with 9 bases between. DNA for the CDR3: TGTGCCAGCAGTGAAATCCGGGAGTCTGGAAACACCATATATTTT. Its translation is CASSEIRESGNTIYF.

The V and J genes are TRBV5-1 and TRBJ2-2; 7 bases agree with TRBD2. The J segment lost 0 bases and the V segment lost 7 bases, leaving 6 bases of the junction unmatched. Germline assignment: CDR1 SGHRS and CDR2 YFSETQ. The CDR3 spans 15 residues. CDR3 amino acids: CASRQAGANTGELFF. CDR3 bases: TGCGCCAGCCGTCAGGCGGGGGCGAACACCGGGGAGCTGTTTTTT.

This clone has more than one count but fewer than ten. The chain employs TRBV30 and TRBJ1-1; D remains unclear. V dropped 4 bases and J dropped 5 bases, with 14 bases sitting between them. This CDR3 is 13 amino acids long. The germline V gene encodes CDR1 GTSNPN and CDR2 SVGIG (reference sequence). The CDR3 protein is CAWKVTVITEAFF. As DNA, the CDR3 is TGTGCCTGGAAAGTCACAGTGATAACTGAAGCTTTCTTT.

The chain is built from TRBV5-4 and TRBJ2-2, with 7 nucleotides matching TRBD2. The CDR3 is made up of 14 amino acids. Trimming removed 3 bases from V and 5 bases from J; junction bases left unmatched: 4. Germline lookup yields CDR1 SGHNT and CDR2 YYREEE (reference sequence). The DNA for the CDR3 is TGTGCCAGCAGCTCCGGGACTATGACCGGGGAGCTGTTTTTT. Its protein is CASSSGTMTGELFF.

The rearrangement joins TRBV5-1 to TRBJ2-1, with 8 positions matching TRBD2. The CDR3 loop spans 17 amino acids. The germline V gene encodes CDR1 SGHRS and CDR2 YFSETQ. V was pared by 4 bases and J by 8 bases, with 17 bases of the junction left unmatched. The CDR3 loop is CASSATGGGRRLYEQFF. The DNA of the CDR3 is TGCGCCAGCAGCGCTACGGGAGGGGGACGCCGTCTTTATGAGCAGTTCTTC.

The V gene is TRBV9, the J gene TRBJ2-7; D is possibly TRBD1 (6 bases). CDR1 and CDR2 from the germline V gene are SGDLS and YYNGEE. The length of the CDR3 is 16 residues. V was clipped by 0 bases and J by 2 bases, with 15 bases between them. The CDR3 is CASSVAASGQTYEQYF. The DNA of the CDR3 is TGTGCCAGCAGCGTAGCCGCGAGTGGACAGACCTACGAGCAGTACTTC. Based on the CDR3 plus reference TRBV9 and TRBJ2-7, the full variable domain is DSGVTQTPKHLITATGQRVTLRCSPRSGDLSVYWYQQSLDQGLQFLIQYYNGEERAKGNILERFSAQQFPDLHSELNLSSLELGDSALYFCASSVAASGQTYEQYFGPGTRLTVT.

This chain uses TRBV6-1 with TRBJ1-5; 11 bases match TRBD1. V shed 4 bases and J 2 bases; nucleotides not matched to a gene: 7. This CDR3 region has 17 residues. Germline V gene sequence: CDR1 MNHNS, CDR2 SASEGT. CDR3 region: CASSGTGGVKGNQPQHF. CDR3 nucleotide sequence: TGTGCCAGCAGTGGGACAGGGGGCGTGAAGGGCAATCAGCCCCAGCATTTT.

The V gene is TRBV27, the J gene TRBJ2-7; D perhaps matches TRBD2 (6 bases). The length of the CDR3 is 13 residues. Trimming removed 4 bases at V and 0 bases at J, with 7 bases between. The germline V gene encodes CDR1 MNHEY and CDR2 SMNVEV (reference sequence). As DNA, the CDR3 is TGTGCCAGCAGTTGGGACTCCTCCTACGAGCAGTACTTC. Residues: CASSWDSSYEQYF.

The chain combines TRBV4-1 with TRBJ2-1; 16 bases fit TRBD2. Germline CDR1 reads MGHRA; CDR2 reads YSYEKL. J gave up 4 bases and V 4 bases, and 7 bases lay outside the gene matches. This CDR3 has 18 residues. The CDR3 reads CASSLGTSGRVAYNEQFF. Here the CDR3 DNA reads TGCGCCAGCAGCCTAGGGACTAGCGGGAGGGTAGCTTACAATGAGCAGTTCTTC.

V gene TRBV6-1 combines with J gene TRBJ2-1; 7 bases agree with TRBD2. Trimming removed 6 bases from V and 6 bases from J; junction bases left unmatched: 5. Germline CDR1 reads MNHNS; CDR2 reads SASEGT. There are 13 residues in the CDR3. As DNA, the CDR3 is TGTGCCAGCAGACTAGCGTCGGGCAATGAGCAGTTCTTC. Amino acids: CASRLASGNEQFF.

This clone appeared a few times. The CDR3 DNA reads TGTGCCTGGAGTCGCCCCGACAGATCCACCGGGGAGCTGTTTTTT. Protein sequence: CAWSRPDRSTGELFF. The chain joins TRBV30 to TRBJ2-2; the D gene is possibly TRBD1 (5 bases). CDR1 GTSNPN and CDR2 SVGIG come from the germline V gene (reference sequence). There are 15 residues in the CDR3. V shed 2 bases and J shed 4 bases, with 14 bases lying between them.

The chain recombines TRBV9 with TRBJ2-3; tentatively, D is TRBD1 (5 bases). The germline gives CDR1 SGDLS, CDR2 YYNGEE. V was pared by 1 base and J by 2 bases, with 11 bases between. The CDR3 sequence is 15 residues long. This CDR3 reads CASSVLGQLTDTQYF. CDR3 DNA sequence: TGTGCCAGCAGCGTACTGGGGCAGCTCACAGATACGCAGTATTTT.

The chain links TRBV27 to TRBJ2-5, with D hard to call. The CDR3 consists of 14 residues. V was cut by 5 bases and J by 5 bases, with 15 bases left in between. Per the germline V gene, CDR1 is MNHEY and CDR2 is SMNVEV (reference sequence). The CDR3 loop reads CASSVHLGWETQYF. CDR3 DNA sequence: TGTGCCAGCAGTGTCCACCTAGGTTGGGAGACCCAGTACTTC.

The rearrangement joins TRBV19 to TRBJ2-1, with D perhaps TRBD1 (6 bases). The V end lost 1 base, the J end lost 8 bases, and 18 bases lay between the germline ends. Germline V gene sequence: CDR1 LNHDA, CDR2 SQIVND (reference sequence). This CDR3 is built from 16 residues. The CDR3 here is CASSIAGHLLGDEQFF. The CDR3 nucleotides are TGTGCCAGTAGTATAGCGGGACATCTTCTAGGCGATGAGCAGTTCTTC.

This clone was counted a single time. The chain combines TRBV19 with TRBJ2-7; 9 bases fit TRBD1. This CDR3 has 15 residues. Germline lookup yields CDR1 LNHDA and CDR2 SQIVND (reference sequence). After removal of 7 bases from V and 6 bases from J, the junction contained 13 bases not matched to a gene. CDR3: CASTPGRDRVGEQYF. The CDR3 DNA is TGTGCCAGTACCCCTGGGAGGGACAGGGTCGGCGAGCAGTACTTC.

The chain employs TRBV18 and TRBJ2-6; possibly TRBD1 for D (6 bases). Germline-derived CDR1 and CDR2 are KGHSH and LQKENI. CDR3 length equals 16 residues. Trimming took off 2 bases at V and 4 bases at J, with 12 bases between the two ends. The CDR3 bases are TGTGCCAGCTCACCAACAGGGCAGGCCGGGGCCAACGTCCTGACTTTC. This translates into CASSPTGQAGANVLTF.

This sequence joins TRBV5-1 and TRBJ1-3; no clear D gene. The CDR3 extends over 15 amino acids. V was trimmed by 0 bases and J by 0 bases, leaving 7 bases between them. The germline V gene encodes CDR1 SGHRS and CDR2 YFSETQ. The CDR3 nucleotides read TGCGCCAGCAGCTTGGGGCCAGGCTCTGGAAACACCATATATTTT. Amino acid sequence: CASSLGPGSGNTIYF.

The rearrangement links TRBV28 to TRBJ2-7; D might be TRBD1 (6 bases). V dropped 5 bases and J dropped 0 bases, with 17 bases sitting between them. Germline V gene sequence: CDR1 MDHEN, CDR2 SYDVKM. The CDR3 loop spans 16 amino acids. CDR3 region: CASSPGTPTYSYEQYF. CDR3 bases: TGTGCCAGCAGTCCCGGGACACCGACGTACTCCTACGAGCAGTACTTC.

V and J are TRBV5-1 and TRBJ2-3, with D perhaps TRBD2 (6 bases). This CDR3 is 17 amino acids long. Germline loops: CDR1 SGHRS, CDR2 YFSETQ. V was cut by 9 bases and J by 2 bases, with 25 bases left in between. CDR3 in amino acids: CATSALGGNGVTDTQYF. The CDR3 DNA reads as TGCGCCACCTCCGCACTAGGAGGGAACGGGGTCACAGATACGCAGTATTTT. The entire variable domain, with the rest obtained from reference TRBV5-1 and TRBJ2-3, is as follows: KAGVTQTPRYLIKTRGQQVTLSCSPISGHRSVSWYQQTPGQGLQFLFEYFSETQRNKGNFPGRFSGRQFSNSRSEMNVSTLELGDSALYLCATSALGGNGVTDTQYFGPGTRLTVL.

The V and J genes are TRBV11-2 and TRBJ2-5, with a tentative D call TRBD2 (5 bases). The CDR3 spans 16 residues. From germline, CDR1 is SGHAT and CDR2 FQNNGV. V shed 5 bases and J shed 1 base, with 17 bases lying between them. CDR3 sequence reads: CASSRQHGLIQETQYF. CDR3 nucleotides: TGTGCCAGCAGCCGCCAGCACGGACTGATCCAAGAGACCCAGTACTTC. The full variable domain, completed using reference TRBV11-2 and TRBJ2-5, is EAGVAQSPRYKIIEKRQSVAFWCNPISGHATLYWYQQILGQGPKLLIQFQNNGVVDDSQLPKDRFSAERLKGVDSTLKIQPAKLEDSAVYLCASSRQHGLIQETQYFGPGTRLLVL.

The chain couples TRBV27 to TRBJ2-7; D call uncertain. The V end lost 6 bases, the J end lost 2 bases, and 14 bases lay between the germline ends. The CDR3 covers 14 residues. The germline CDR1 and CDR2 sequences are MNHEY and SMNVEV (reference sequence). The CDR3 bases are TGTGCCAGCAGGCCCAGACAATCCACCTACGAGCAGTACTTC. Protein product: CASRPRQSTYEQYF.